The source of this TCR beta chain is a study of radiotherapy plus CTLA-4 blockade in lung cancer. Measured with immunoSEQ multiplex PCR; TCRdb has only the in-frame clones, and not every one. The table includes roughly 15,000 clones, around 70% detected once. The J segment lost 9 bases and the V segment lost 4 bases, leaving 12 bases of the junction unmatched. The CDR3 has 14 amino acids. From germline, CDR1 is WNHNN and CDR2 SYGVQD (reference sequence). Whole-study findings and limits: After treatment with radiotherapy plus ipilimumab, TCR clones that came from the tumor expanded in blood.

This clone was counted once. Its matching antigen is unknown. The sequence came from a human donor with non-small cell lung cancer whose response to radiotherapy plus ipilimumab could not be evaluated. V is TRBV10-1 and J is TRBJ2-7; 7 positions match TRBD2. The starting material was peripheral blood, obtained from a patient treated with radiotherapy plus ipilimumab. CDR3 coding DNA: TGCGCCAGCAGTGTTACCTCAAATCCGGGGGGGCAGTACTTC. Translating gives CASSVTSNPGGQYF.